A single T cell receptor (beta chain) is shown here with its context. TCRdb's copy holds only in-frame clones and misses some; the assay was immunoSEQ multiplex PCR. This sample has fewer than 50,000 clones, with about 85% found just once. This sample stems from a study of blood T cell repertoires in COVID-19. As for the study in general: Samples taken during acute and convalescent COVID-19 were collected in the United States, Italy and Spain. Sources were T cells, B-cell-depleted T cells, or PBMCs; the material itself was cDNA or gDNA.

The germline gives CDR1 KGHSY, CDR2 FQNENV. V gave up 1 base and J gave up 8 bases, with 14 bases separating them. The length of the CDR3 is 14 residues. This chain joins TRBV16 and TRBJ1-1; no firm D call. The TCR was taken from an elderly woman with acute or convalescent COVID-19. The sample consisted of peripheral blood. The chain's CDR3 is CASSQLAWAAEAFF. In nucleotides, the CDR3 is TGTGCCAGCAGCCAATTGGCTTGGGCAGCCGAAGCTTTCTTT. The full variable domain, in which reference TRBV16 and TRBJ1-1 provide the parts outside the CDR3, is GEEVAQTPKHLVRGEGQKAKLYCAPIKGHSYVFWYQQVLKNEFKFLISFQNENVFDETGMPKERFSAKCLPNSPCSLEIQATKLEDSAVYFCASSQLAWAAEAFFGQGTRLTVV.